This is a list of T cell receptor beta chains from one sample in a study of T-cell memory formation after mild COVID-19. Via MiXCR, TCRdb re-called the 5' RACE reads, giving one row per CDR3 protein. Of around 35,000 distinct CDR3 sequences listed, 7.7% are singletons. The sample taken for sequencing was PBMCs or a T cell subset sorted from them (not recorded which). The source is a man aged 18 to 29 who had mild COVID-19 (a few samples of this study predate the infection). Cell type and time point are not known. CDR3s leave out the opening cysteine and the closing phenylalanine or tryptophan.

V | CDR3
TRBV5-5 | ASTFWQNPRNHFRCQVQY
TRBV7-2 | ASSIPLDTQY
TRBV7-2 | ASSEESDYYNSPLH
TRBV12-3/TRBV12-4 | ASSSGTGGYEQY
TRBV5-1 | ASSLAAGPTDTQY
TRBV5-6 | ASSSETVWRRGGLVSNTQY
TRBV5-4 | ASSLTGIYT
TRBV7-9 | ASSSDARDQY
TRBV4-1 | ASSRGLRDLKSEAF
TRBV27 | ASSLQGIGEKLF
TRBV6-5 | ASSHSRGLSTEAF
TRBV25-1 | ASSDGLAGHTGELF
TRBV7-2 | ASSLNGRKETQY
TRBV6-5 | ASSNTGGRPSYGYT
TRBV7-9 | ASSLVWTGGHNEQF
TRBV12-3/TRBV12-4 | ARAPSRNTEAF
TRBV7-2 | ASSSRLAGIETQY
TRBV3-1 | ASSQVGAREQF
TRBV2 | ASSETPSQNSYEQY
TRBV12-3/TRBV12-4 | ASSPPAFGANVLT
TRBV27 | ASSPGTGINYGYT
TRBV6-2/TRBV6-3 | ASSYIGGRGYT
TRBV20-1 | SARGEVGDTEAF
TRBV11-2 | ASSPGAGAGEQF
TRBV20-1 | SAAAGKVYEQY
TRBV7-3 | ASSLGFTGVPGELF
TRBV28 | ASSVSTEAF
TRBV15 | ATSTRTGKNIQY
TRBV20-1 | SASPTGTGNYGYT
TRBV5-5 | ASSWDDSPLH
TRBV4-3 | ASSQDHAWGGTHEQF
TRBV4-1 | ASSQGPGSLLTQY
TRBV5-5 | ASSKEQGVNTEAF
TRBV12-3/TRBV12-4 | ASSLPTTQETQY
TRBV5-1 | ASSWGQDYEQY
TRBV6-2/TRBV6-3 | AARTGYSGANVLT
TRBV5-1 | ASSFDGNQPQH
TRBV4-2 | ASSQSGPSGVDTQY
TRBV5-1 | ASSSSGQQETQY
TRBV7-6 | ASSLWVSGANEKLF
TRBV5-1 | ASRRGLRDPLNEQY
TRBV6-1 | ATTRRDRGYGYT
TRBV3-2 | ASSQGEGVKNIQY
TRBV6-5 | ASSSSASGGSNIQY
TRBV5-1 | ASSLTGQGVTEAF
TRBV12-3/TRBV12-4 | ASNGPRGTGGTGEQF
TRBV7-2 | ASSLAFKLKRGQGSGYGYT
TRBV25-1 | ASSEPTRGAGANVLT